This T cell receptor (beta chain) is from a study of T cell responses to AZD1222 COVID-19 vaccine. J lost 2 bases, V lost 5 bases, and 9 bases had no gene match. CDR1 MNHEY and CDR2 SMNVEV come from the germline V gene (reference sequence). This CDR3 region has 15 residues. The repertoire was sequenced with immunoSEQ multiplex PCR; TCRdb's copy has only in-frame clones and lacks some. Of approximately 120,000 clones detected, about 89% appear once; the ten largest clones hold roughly 6.9%. This clone was picked up many times. The source was peripheral blood, collected on day 0 of AZD1222 vaccination. The chain recombines TRBV27 with TRBJ2-7; 7 nucleotides line up with TRBD2. This clonotype originated in an adult in good health. CDR3 amino acids: CASSLQPGRAYEQYF. The CDR3 DNA reads as TGTGCCAGCAGTCTTCAGCCAGGGAGGGCCTACGAGCAGTACTTC.